This T cell receptor beta chain was sequenced for a study of blood T cell repertoires in COVID-19 (dated by TCRdb to 2020 to 2022). About the investigation overall: Collaborator samples came from the United States, Italy and Spain and covered acute and convalescent phases of COVID-19. A freely available public database, intended as a resource for researchers studying the immune response to SARS-CoV-2, is where the repertoires were released. Samples were obtained from the ongoing ImmuneRACE study (first 160 participants) and from roughly 1,300 subjects provided by 6 global collaborators. Subjects who had been exposed to COVID-19, were actively infected with it, or had recovered from it provided the deeply sampled blood TCRbeta repertoires that made up the dataset. The material from the prospective study consisted of cDNA or gDNA derived from T cells, B-cell-depleted T cells, or PBMCs. A de-identified subject ID, COVID-19 status, age in years and sex were almost always included in the sample metadata. Where HLA class I and class II types were available, the types were taken from metadata supplied by the sample provider, not from assay-based typing. Study-level results and caveats: Clinical and demographic metadata were provided uncurated, with the amount varying by source and participant.

For this clone: Which antigen it targets is not known. Per-nucleotide qualities are absent, and no much larger clonotype sits a single base away.

Taken from the germline V gene (reference sequence), the CDR1 and CDR2 loops are MNHEY and SMNVEV. Counted from cysteine to phenylalanine, this CDR3 has 19 amino acids. The kept DNA is CDR3 alone, 57 bases in frame from the first base. V is cut back by 6 bases and J by 6 bases, with 22 bases in the junction unmatched. TCRbeta CDR3 regions were amplified from genomic DNA using the immunoSEQ Assay, a bias-controlled multiplex PCR. Per the original workflow: Nucleated cell counts per sample were estimated from amplification of reference gene primers within the assay. To quantify the absolute abundance of each unique TCRbeta CDR3 rearrangement, sequence reads were collapsed and filtered. Productive Simpson clonality was computed per sample as the square root of Simpson's diversity index over productive rearrangements. TCRdb mirrors the immuneACCESS table, restricted to in-frame sequences. Some clones are absent from its copies; in checked studies, under half trace to an unresolved V gene, and the reason for the others is unknown. Clone size and the V and J calls come from that table; the DNA yielded D and trimming. This sample gives 230,000 or so clones in total; roughly 81% of them show up just once. Around 7.5% of the sample comes from the top ten.

One collaborating source in Seattle enrolled patients while the patients were actively infected and followed the patients over time throughout the course of disease. The collaborating institutions used their own protocols to collect whole blood in K2EDTA tubes. Collaborator samples were shipped for TCRbeta analysis as frozen whole blood, isolated PBMCs, or DNA extracted from either sample type. The TCR comes from a woman older than 75 with COVID-19, enrolled during active disease. This sequence uses TRBV27 and TRBJ1-2; the central 10 bases match TRBD1. The sequencing input was peripheral blood. The CDR3 amino acid sequence is: CASRKVLPGQGTPHDGYTF. Read as DNA, the sequence is TGTGCCAGCAGGAAAGTCCTTCCGGGACAGGGGACCCCACATGATGGCTACACCTTC.